The 11 T cell receptor beta chains listed next were all sequenced from one sample in a study of cytomegalovirus exposure and HLA in healthy donors (dated by TCRdb to about 2017). Receptor libraries were prepared by the immunoSEQ multiplex PCR assay. TCRdb took over this immuneACCESS table, retaining in-frame rearrangements with V and J assigned. Such tables are incomplete; in checked studies, under half of the missing clones stem from an unresolved V gene, and the remainder is unexplained. Within this sample are some 80,000 clones, with 90% to 97% of them counted one time only. The ten largest make up 1.3% of the sample. Material: PBMCs. These receptors were collected from a woman aged 18-29 years in good health and CMV-seronegative.

V and J are TRBV7-2 and TRBJ1-2, with D unclear. Germline CDR1 is SGHTA and CDR2 is FQGNSA. Trimming left V 4 bases short and J 8 bases short, with 23 bases between. This CDR3 region has 16 residues. The CDR3 DNA reads as TGTGCCAGCAGCTCTTACTTGGAGAGGGAGGTCGGCGGCTACACCTTC. It codes for CASSSYLEREVGGYTF.

This chain uses TRBV7-2 with TRBJ2-1; D not certain. The V end was cut by 5 bases, the J end by 9 bases, with 8 bases between. CDR1 is SGHTA, CDR2 FQGNSA, per germline. This CDR3 comprises 11 residues. CDR3 nucleotides: TGTGCCAGCAGCGCTGACTTTGAGCAGTTCTTC. Protein: CASSADFEQFF.

V is TRBV30 and J is TRBJ2-5; 7 nucleotides line up with TRBD1. The DNA end favors TRBJ2-7, so the J call may be wrong. The germline gives CDR1 GTSNPN, CDR2 SVGIG (reference sequence). There are 15 residues in the CDR3. CDR3 amino acids: CAWGTDRASSYEQYF. The CDR3 coding sequence is TGTGCCTGGGGAACCGACAGGGCAAGCTCCTACGAGCAGTACTTC.

This rearrangement joins TRBV25-1 to TRBJ2-3, with D maybe TRBD2 (6 bases). Trimming cost V 0 bases and J 2 bases, with 12 bases left between them. The CDR3 length is 16 residues. The germline V gene encodes CDR1 MGHDK and CDR2 SYGVNS. The CDR3 region is CASSEYNSGSTDTQYF. The CDR3 DNA reads TGTGCCAGCAGTGAATATAATAGCGGTTCCACAGATACGCAGTATTTT. The full variable domain, in which reference TRBV25-1 and TRBJ2-3 provide the parts outside the CDR3, is EADIYQTPRYLVIGTGKKITLECSQTMGHDKMYWYQQDPGMELHLIHYSYGVNSTEKGDLSSESTVSRIRTEHFPLTLESARPSHTSQYLCASSEYNSGSTDTQYFGPGTRLTVL.

V is TRBV27 and J is TRBJ2-1; 8 nucleotides match TRBD2. The V segment lost 6 bases and the J segment 4 bases; nucleotides outside the gene matches: 8. CDR1 MNHEY and CDR2 SMNVEV come from the germline V gene (reference sequence). The CDR3 loop spans 15 amino acids. The CDR3 DNA sequence: TGTGCCAGCAGAAACGGGAGGGAGTCGTACAATGAGCAGTTCTTC. This gives the protein CASRNGRESYNEQFF.

This sequence joins TRBV6-6 and TRBJ1-2; D is ambiguous. Germline CDR1 reads MNHNY; CDR2 reads SVGAGI (reference sequence). CDR3 length equals 13 residues. The ends were cut back, 2 bases at V and 3 bases at J, with 7 bases in the middle. CDR3 sequence (DNA): TGTGCCAGCAGTTACCCACTTGACTATGGCTACACCTTC. It yields the protein CASSYPLDYGYTF.

The J gene is TRBJ2-1, the V gene TRBV29-1; 7 bases line up with TRBD2. The CDR3 spans 16 residues. V lost 7 bases to trimming and J lost 5 bases; unmatched junction nucleotides: 17. The germline V gene encodes CDR1 SQVTM and CDR2 ANQGSEA. The CDR3 nucleotides read TGCAGCGCTTACTTGGTAGCGGGCTATGGGGACAATGAGCAGTTCTTC. As protein: CSAYLVAGYGDNEQFF.

This chain connects TRBV6-1 to TRBJ1-2; TRBD1 agrees at 8 bases. The CDR3 loop spans 14 amino acids. After removal of 6 bases from V and 4 bases from J, the junction contained 7 bases not matched to a gene. Germline CDR1 reads MNHNS; CDR2 reads SASEGT. CDR3 sequence: CASRRDRTTYGYTF. The CDR3 DNA follows: TGTGCCAGCAGGCGGGACAGGACAACCTATGGCTACACCTTC.

The V call is TRBV5-1, the J call TRBJ1-4; D possibly corresponds to TRBD1 (6 bases). This CDR3 is built from 14 residues. V lost 4 bases and J 4 bases, leaving 11 bases between the germline ends. Germline loops: CDR1 SGHRS, CDR2 YFSETQ. CDR3 loop: CASSIMDSNEKLFF. CDR3 DNA sequence: TGCGCCAGCAGCATAATGGACAGTAATGAAAAACTGTTTTTT.

The chain has TRBV13 and TRBJ1-6, with 10 bases that match TRBD1. The CDR3 totals 14 residues. V shed 5 bases and J 7 bases; nucleotides not matched to a gene: 2. The V gene's germline CDR1 is PRHDT and CDR2 FYEKMQ (reference sequence). The CDR3 nucleotides read TGTGCCAGCAGCACGGGACAGGGGAATTCACCCCTCCACTTT. It specifies CASSTGQGNSPLHF.

The CDR3 reads CASSFGVGTYEQYF. CDR3 DNA sequence: TGTGCCAGCAGCTTCGGTGTCGGGACCTACGAGCAGTACTTC. The rearrangement uses TRBV5-6 and TRBJ2-7; D is possibly TRBD2 (5 bases). Germline-derived CDR1 and CDR2 are SGHDT and YYEEEE. The CDR3 runs 14 residues. V was clipped by 2 bases and J by 2 bases, with 11 bases between them.